This is a list of T cell receptor beta chains from one sample in a study of CD8+ T cells in alopecia areata. Generated by immunoSEQ multiplex PCR, the TCRdb table keeps only in-frame clones and is missing some. The sample lists 160,000 or so clones, more than 45% occurring once. Specimen: CD8+ T cells sorted from blood, collected at week 0. Every receptor here comes from a human donor with alopecia areata. Each CDR3 is given with its conserved first and last residue. The D gene is left open where the match is weak. Size values are once, few and many counts, or a class for expanded clones, and some rows have none.

d_gene,j_gene,v_gene,abundance,CDR3nt,CDR3aa
TRBD1,TRBJ2-7,TRBV30,few,TGTGCCTGGAGAACAGGGGTCCGCTCCGAGCAGTACTTC,CAWRTGVRSEQYF
NA,TRBJ2-7,TRBV5-1,NA,TGCGCCAGCAGACCTGGACAGACGCCCTACGAGCAGTACTTC,CASRPGQTPYEQYF
NA,TRBJ1-1,TRBV12-5,NA,TGTGCTAGTGGTTTTGACACTGAAGCTTTCTTT,CASGFDTEAFF
NA,TRBJ1-6,TRBV4-3,NA,TGCGCCAGCAGCCAAGATGGCGACGCTTGGCAATCACCCCTCCACTTT,CASSQDGDAWQSPLHF
NA,TRBJ1-2,TRBV29-1,NA,TGCAGCGTTTCTACGACCTGGGGCTACACCTTC,CSVSTTWGYTF
TRBD1,TRBJ2-2,TRBV9,NA,TGTGCCAGCAGCACCCCAACAGGGGCGAACACCGGGGAGCTGTTTTTT,CASSTPTGANTGELFF
TRBD2,TRBJ2-1,TRBV15,NA,TGTGCCACCAACTCTCCGGGGGGGAACTACAATGAGCAGTTCTTC,CATNSPGGNYNEQFF
NA,TRBJ2-7,TRBV13,NA,TGTGCCAGCAGCTTGGGACGGAAGACCTACGAGCAGTACTTC,CASSLGRKTYEQYF
NA,TRBJ2-2,TRBV29-1,NA,TGCAGCGTTGAAGACGTCGGGGAGCTGTTTTTT,CSVEDVGELFF
NA,TRBJ2-5,TRBV27,NA,TGTGCCAGCAGTAACCTTGAGGGCTTCCGTAACCAAGAGACCCAGTACTTC,CASSNLEGFRNQETQYF
TRBD2,TRBJ2-7,TRBV11-2,NA,TGTGCCAGCACCCGATCCCGGGGGAGGGGAGGCTACGAGCAGTACTTC,CASTRSRGRGGYEQYF
NA,TRBJ1-2,TRBV30,once,TGTGCCTGGAGTCTTGGGGAGCGAGCGTTTGGCTACACCTTC,CAWSLGERAFGYTF
NA,TRBJ2-7,TRBV29-1,NA,TGCAGCGTTTTAAGGGACACCGCCTACGAGCAGTACTTC,CSVLRDTAYEQYF
NA,TRBJ2-5,TRBV6-5,NA,TGTGCCAGCAGGATAACTAGCACAGAGACCCAGTACTTC,CASRITSTETQYF
TRBD2,TRBJ2-5,TRBV5-1,few,TGCGCCAGCAGCTTGGACGGGACTAGCGGCCAAGAGACCCAGTACTTC,CASSLDGTSGQETQYF
NA,TRBJ1-1,TRBV5-1,NA,TGCGCCAGCAGACTGAACACTGAAGCTTTCTTT,CASRLNTEAFF